This T cell receptor (beta chain) was recorded in a study of T cell repertoires in cytomegalovirus infection. Study summary: Evidence of both CMV infection and a matching HLA type came from public TCR beta signatures.

Regarding the study as a whole: Ex vivo responses were dominated by HLA-C-restricted CMV-specific TCR beta clonotypes.

In regard to this clonotype: No antigen is known for it.

One entry per CDR3 protein, called by TCRdb with MiXCR from the reads. The table shows around 200,000 distinct CDR3 sequences, with roughly 15% occurring only once. Germline V gene lookup returns CDR1 SGHTA and CDR2 FQGTGA. V was trimmed by 8 bases and J by 3 bases, leaving 6 bases between them. The CDR3 length is 11 residues. The chain carries TRBV7-3 and TRBJ2-3; unclear D gene. Input material: CD8+ T cells from PBMCs. The TCR comes from a human donor in good health (CMV status not recorded). Some clones in this sample may be carry-over from other donors' samples. CDR3 DNA sequence: TGTGCCAGCTTATTGACAGATACGCAGTATTTT. This encodes CASLLTDTQYF.